The 3 T cell receptor beta chains below come from one sample, sequenced in a study of T cells in Graves' hyperthyroidism and ophthalmopathy. Using RNA transcripts as the source, TCR beta CDR3 regions were amplified. A first-round RT-PCR of the TCR CDR3 used the HTBI primer set. TCRdb analysed the multiplex PCR reads with MiXCR anew, one entry per CDR3 protein. The sample lists some 320,000 distinct CDR3 sequences, about 13% occurring once. Sequencing was performed on blood. The receptors originated from a middle-aged woman with Graves' ophthalmopathy.

There are many counts of this clonotype. The chain combines TRBV29-1 with TRBJ2-7; D gene uncertain. Trimming removed 3 bases from V and 4 bases from J, with 16 bases in between. Germline CDR1 is SQVTM and CDR2 is ANQGSEA. The CDR3 extends over 14 amino acids. CDR3 amino acids: CSVEVSRHKYEQYF. For the CDR3, the DNA is TGCAGCGTTGAGGTTTCGCGGCATAAGTACGAGCAGTACTTC.

This clonotype was counted ten times or more. V and J are TRBV19 and TRBJ1-5, with D perhaps TRBD1 (6 bases). Trimming took off 3 bases at V and 1 base at J, with 10 bases between the two ends. Per germline, CDR1 LNHDA and CDR2 SQIVND (reference sequence). There are 15 residues in the CDR3. CDR3 sequence reads: CASSIGQRSNQPQHF. In DNA, the CDR3 is TGTGCCAGTAGTATTGGACAGAGGAGCAATCAGCCCCAGCATTTT.

The gene calls are TRBV20-1 and TRBJ2-1; 13 bases fit TRBD2. This CDR3 contains 14 residues. J was trimmed by 9 bases and V by 6 bases; bases with no gene match: 8. Germline V CDR1 and CDR2: DFQATT, SNEGSKA (reference sequence). CDR3 loop: CSARTSGRPGEQFF. The CDR3 bases are TGCAGTGCGAGGACTAGCGGGAGACCCGGTGAGCAGTTCTTC.